Each of the 25 T cell receptor beta chains below was sequenced from the same sample in a study of cytomegalovirus exposure and HLA in healthy donors. PCR primers comprised 60 Vbeta and 13 Jbeta primers. Libraries were prepared by immunoSEQ multiplex PCR; TCRdb keeps only in-frame clonotypes and omits some of them. This sample has some 140,000 clones, with around 80% found just once. Input material: PBMCs. The receptors stem from a woman aged 40 to 50 in good health and CMV-seronegative.

V usage is TRBV5-1 and J usage is TRBJ2-7; 10 nucleotides line up with TRBD2. V was pared by 4 bases and J by 4 bases, with 8 bases of the junction left unmatched. The CDR3 is 15 amino acids. Germline lookup yields CDR1 SGHRS and CDR2 YFSETQ. The CDR3 nucleotides read TGCGCCAGCAGCGAGCCTAGCGGGAGTATATACGAGCAGTACTTC. It is translated as CASSEPSGSIYEQYF.

The chain has TRBV6-5 and TRBJ2-7; D ambiguous. CDR3 length: 15 residues. CDR1 and CDR2 (germline): MNHEY, SVGAGI. Trimming left V 0 bases short and J 2 bases short, with 11 bases between. The CDR3 DNA is TGTGCCAGCAGTTACTCCAACACTATTACCTACGAGCAGTACTTC. It is translated as CASSYSNTITYEQYF.

The rearrangement joins TRBV6-1 to TRBJ2-3; no firm D call. Trimming removed 1 base from V and 5 bases from J, with 7 bases in between. This CDR3 spans 13 amino acids. Germline V CDR1 and CDR2: MNHNS, SASEGT. The chain's CDR3 is CASSEGERDTQYF. In DNA form, the CDR3 reads TGTGCCAGCAGTGAAGGAGAGAGAGATACGCAGTATTTT.

V is TRBV6-5 and J is TRBJ1-2; TRBD1 aligns across 9 bases. From germline, CDR1 is MNHEY and CDR2 SVGAGI. The CDR3 length is 14 residues. J lost 6 bases, V lost 2 bases, and 4 bases had no gene match. The CDR3 DNA reads TGTGCCAGCAGTTACGGTCGGGACAGGGATGGCTACACCTTC. This sequence encodes CASSYGRDRDGYTF.

This clone is a singleton in its sample. J is TRBJ2-1 and V is TRBV28; 14 bases are shared with TRBD2. Trimming at V came to 5 bases and at J to 0 bases, leaving 9 bases not matched to a gene. Germline lookup yields CDR1 MDHEN and CDR2 SYDVKM. The CDR3 consists of 19 residues. The CDR3 reads CASSTLLTSGGASYNEQFF. CDR3 in DNA: TGTGCCAGCAGTACTCTCCTGACTAGCGGGGGGGCCTCCTACAATGAGCAGTTCTTC.

The chain is built from TRBV27 and TRBJ1-5; D gene unclear. V lost 0 bases and J 4 bases, leaving 10 bases between the germline ends. Germline-derived CDR1 and CDR2 are MNHEY and SMNVEV (reference sequence). The CDR3 has 15 amino acids. The CDR3: CASSLSGDGNQPQHF. The CDR3 DNA is TGTGCCAGCAGTTTATCCGGGGATGGGAATCAGCCCCAGCATTTT.

The chain carries TRBV27 and TRBJ1-1; 7 bases line up with TRBD1. Per germline, CDR1 MNHEY and CDR2 SMNVEV (reference sequence). The CDR3 length is 13 residues. J lost 5 bases, V lost 10 bases, and 10 bases had no gene match. The CDR3 region is CAIGRGGRTEAFF. CDR3 DNA: TGTGCCATCGGCAGAGGGGGCAGAACTGAAGCTTTCTTT.

V is TRBV10-2 and J is TRBJ1-1, with D unclear. Per the germline V gene, CDR1 is WSHSY and CDR2 is SAAADI. The CDR3 runs to 17 residues. The V end was cut by 3 bases, the J end by 1 base, with 18 bases between. The CDR3 spells CASSDPGMRVKNTEAFF. The CDR3 DNA reads as TGCGCCAGCAGTGATCCGGGAATGAGGGTGAAGAACACTGAAGCTTTCTTT.

V is TRBV19 and J is TRBJ2-5, with TRBD1 identical over 9 bases. The CDR3 has 20 amino acids. J lost 2 bases, V lost 9 bases, and 25 bases had no gene match. Germline V gene lookup returns CDR1 LNHDA and CDR2 SQIVND (reference sequence). The DNA for the CDR3 is TGTGCCAGCATCGGAAGGGCCGGGAGAAAATCGACAGGGGGACAAGAGACCCAGTACTTC. This codes for CASIGRAGRKSTGGQETQYF.

This rearrangement joins TRBV27 to TRBJ1-5, with 10 bases lining up with TRBD1. Trimming at V came to 0 bases and at J to 10 bases, leaving 9 bases not matched to a gene. Germline CDR1 is MNHEY and CDR2 is SMNVEV (reference sequence). This CDR3 comprises 16 residues. The CDR3 loop is CASSLSTGGGGNPQHF. CDR3 DNA: TGTGCCAGCAGTTTATCGACAGGGGGCGGAGGGAATCCCCAGCATTTT.

This clone was detected a few times. This chain links TRBV28 with TRBJ2-5, with 10 positions matching TRBD1. The CDR3 is 13 residues long. The V segment lost 8 bases and the J segment 5 bases; nucleotides outside the gene matches: 5. Germline assignment: CDR1 MDHEN and CDR2 SYDVKM. Written as DNA, the CDR3 is TGTGCCAGCCTGAGGACAGGGGGTGAGACCCAGTACTTC. Its translation: CASLRTGGETQYF.

For the CDR3, the DNA is TGCGCCAGCAGCCCCGGACAATCTAATGAAAAACTGTTTTTT. It codes for CASSPGQSNEKLFF. The chain links TRBV5-1 to TRBJ1-4; D perhaps matches TRBD1 (5 bases). Germline V gene sequence: CDR1 SGHRS, CDR2 YFSETQ. The CDR3 has 14 amino acids. V was cut by 4 bases and J by 3 bases, with 10 bases left in between.

This chain links TRBV10-3 with TRBJ1-1, with TRBD1 matching over 8 bases. Unmatched junction bases numbered 4, after V lost 4 bases and J lost 3 bases. The length of the CDR3 is 14 residues. Germline V gene sequence: CDR1 ENHRY, CDR2 SYGVKD. The CDR3 region has the DNA TGTGCCATCAGTGTTAACAGGGGGGACACTGAAGCTTTCTTT. It encodes CAISVNRGDTEAFF.

This chain uses TRBV11-2 with TRBJ1-1; D possibly corresponds to TRBD1 (5 bases). The V gene lost 1 base and the J gene lost 4 bases, with 13 bases spanning the gap. This CDR3 spans 15 amino acids. Germline lookup yields CDR1 SGHAT and CDR2 FQNNGV. CDR3 in amino acids: CASSLGVRGSTEAFF. The CDR3 DNA reads as TGTGCCAGCAGCTTAGGCGTTCGGGGGAGCACTGAAGCTTTCTTT.

The chain combines TRBV7-6 with TRBJ2-7, with no clear D. The V gene lost 1 base and the J gene lost 4 bases, with 11 bases spanning the gap. Germline CDR1 SGHVS, CDR2 FNYEAQ. CDR3 length: 14 residues. DNA for the CDR3: TGTGCCAGCAGCTTAGAGTCAGGAAGTTACGAGCAGTACTTC. This translates into CASSLESGSYEQYF.

The chain joins TRBV27 to TRBJ1-2; 7 nucleotides agree with TRBD1. CDR1 MNHEY and CDR2 SMNVEV come from the germline V gene (reference sequence). The CDR3 contains 14 residues. After removal of 5 bases from V and 14 bases from J, the junction contained 17 bases not matched to a gene. The CDR3 loop reads CASSPWTGPPGETF. CDR3 bases: TGTGCCAGCAGTCCCTGGACAGGACCCCCCGGAGAGACCTTC.

The chain couples TRBV6-5 to TRBJ1-2; tentative D call: TRBD1 (6 bases). V dropped 4 bases and J dropped 4 bases, with 16 bases sitting between them. The CDR3 runs 15 residues. Germline assignment: CDR1 MNHEY and CDR2 SVGAGI. The CDR3 nucleotides are TGTGCCAGCAGTTTCGACAGGCGCCCTTCCTATGGCTACACCTTC. Amino acids: CASSFDRRPSYGYTF.

V usage is TRBV5-4 and J usage is TRBJ2-3; maybe TRBD1 (6 bases). The CDR3 has 14 amino acids. Trimming took off 4 bases at V and 3 bases at J, with 12 bases between the two ends. Germline V gene sequence: CDR1 SGHNT, CDR2 YYREEE (reference sequence). CDR3 sequence: CASSAVGQTDTQYF. The CDR3 DNA is TGTGCCAGCAGCGCGGTCGGACAGACAGATACGCAGTATTTT.

Note on this clone: This same CDR3 is encoded by further DNA sequences in the sample. V usage is TRBV5-1 and J usage is TRBJ1-1; 8 nucleotides agree with TRBD1. The germline gives CDR1 SGHRS, CDR2 YFSETQ. The ends lost 3 bases at V and 1 base at J; junction bases unmatched: 2. The CDR3 is made up of 14 amino acids. The chain's CDR3 is CASSSGQGNTEAFF. The CDR3 bases are TGCGCCAGCAGCTCAGGACAGGGGAACACTGAAGCTTTCTTT. The variable domain in full, completed from reference TRBV5-1 and TRBJ1-1, reads KAGVTQTPRYLIKTRGQQVTLSCSPISGHRSVSWYQQTPGQGLQFLFEYFSETQRNKGNFPGRFSGRQFSNSRSEMNVSTLELGDSALYLCASSSGQGNTEAFFGQGTRLTVV.

The CDR3 loop is CASSLSRVMNTEAFF. The DNA for the CDR3 is TGTGCCAGCAGTTTATCCAGGGTGATGAACACTGAAGCTTTCTTT. The chain joins TRBV27 to TRBJ1-1; TRBD1 might be the D (5 bases). The CDR3 spans 15 residues. Germline values: CDR1 MNHEY, CDR2 SMNVEV (reference sequence). The germline V and J ends were trimmed by 0 bases and 0 bases, with 8 bases remaining between them.

The chain recombines TRBV5-6 with TRBJ1-1, with D possibly being TRBD1 (5 bases). Trimming took 5 bases from V and 1 from J, leaving 9 bases between them. The CDR3 consists of 13 residues. CDR1 and CDR2 (germline): SGHDT, YYEEEE. The DNA for the CDR3 is TGTGCCAGCAGACCAGGGTCGAACACTGAAGCTTTCTTT. The encoded protein is CASRPGSNTEAFF.

V is TRBV6-5 and J is TRBJ2-7, with TRBD1 matching over 12 bases. Germline V gene data show CDR1 as MNHEY and CDR2 as SVGAGI. The CDR3 totals 15 residues. The V segment lost 0 bases and the J segment 5 bases; nucleotides outside the gene matches: 2. The CDR3 loop reads CASSYSGQGAHEQYF. CDR3 bases: TGTGCCAGCAGTTACTCGGGACAGGGGGCGCACGAGCAGTACTTC.

As regards this clone: One end of the junction is discordant with germline, which a read error may explain. Other DNA variants within this sample encode the same CDR3. The V gene is TRBV5-4, the J gene TRBJ1-6; D is uncertain. The CDR3 totals 14 residues. The germline gives CDR1 SGHNT, CDR2 YYREEE (reference sequence). DNA for the CDR3: TGTGCCAGCAGCGAGGACTGGACTAATTCCCCCCTCCACTTT. Translated, it gives CASSEDWTNSPLHF.

The rearrangement joins TRBV28 to TRBJ1-2, with 7 bases matching TRBD1. V gave up 6 bases and J gave up 3 bases; unmatched junction bases: 10. The germline V gene has CDR1 MDHEN and CDR2 SYDVKM. The CDR3 is 15 residues long. This CDR3 is CASSRPRTGHYGYTF. The CDR3 coding sequence is TGTGCCAGCAGCCGACCAAGGACAGGTCACTATGGCTACACCTTC.

The rearrangement uses TRBV2 and TRBJ1-4; 7 bases map to TRBD1. Germline V lookup: CDR1 SNHLY, CDR2 FYNNEI. The ends lost 8 bases at V and 11 bases at J; junction bases unmatched: 11. This CDR3 comprises 13 residues. The CDR3 is CASAGRSGGKLFF. The DNA of the CDR3 is TGTGCCAGCGCGGGCAGGTCAGGGGGTAAACTGTTTTTT.